Presented here are 3 T cell receptor beta chains from one specimen sequenced in a study of blood T cells in healthy people across ages (dated by TCRdb to between 2014 and 2016). Library preparation was by 5' RACE. Sequencing relied on an Illumina HiSeq 2500. A second PCR of about 7 to 12 cycles was performed with a sample-barcoded 5' primer and a J-beta primer mix. The public reads were quality trimmed at Q25 with fastp and then assembled into clones with MiXCR by TCRdb, keeping productive beta chains. Every CDR3 protein is listed once, alongside the most common genes and DNA of its rows. The sample table lists roughly 650,000 distinct CDR3 sequences, about 30% of them with a count of one. The ten largest clones add up to roughly 14% of the sample. Sequenced: blood. These receptor sequences come from a woman aged 80 or over in good health. Donor details come from another sample of the same person, matched by shared clones.

This clonotype has more than one count but fewer than ten. The chain links TRBV18 to TRBJ1-5; D remains unclear. Germline CDR1 is KGHSH and CDR2 is LQKENI. V was shortened by 3 bases and J by 6 bases, with 12 bases between the two germline ends. CDR3 length: 14 residues. CDR3 sequence: CASSPGRVGQPQHF. As DNA, the CDR3 is TGTGCCAGCTCACCGGGAAGGGTTGGTCAGCCCCAGCATTTT.

This clonotype was recorded a few times. The chain joins TRBV5-6 to TRBJ2-7; 7 bases fit TRBD1. CDR3 size: 13 residues. Germline lookup yields CDR1 SGHDT and CDR2 YYEEEE. V lost 4 bases, J lost 5 bases, and 6 bases stayed unmatched. The DNA of the CDR3 is TGTGCCAGCAGCCCCATACAGGGGAACGAGCAGTACTTC. It is translated as CASSPIQGNEQYF. Supplemented by reference TRBV5-6 and TRBJ2-7, the full variable domain reads DAGVTQSPTHLIKTRGQQVTLRCSPKSGHDTVSWYQQALGQGPQFIFQYYEEEERQRGNFPDRFSGHQFPNYSSELNVNALLLGDSALYLCASSPIQGNEQYFGPGTRLTVT.

This clonotype was found many times. V usage is TRBV7-3 and J usage is TRBJ1-1; tentatively, D is TRBD1 (6 bases). Per germline, CDR1 SGHTA and CDR2 FQGTGA. CDR3 length equals 14 residues. V shed 4 bases and J shed 1 base, with 10 bases lying between them. The CDR3 region is CASSSQGANTEAFF. The CDR3 bases are TGTGCCAGCAGCTCACAGGGTGCGAACACTGAAGCTTTCTTT. The variable domain in full, with the rest retrieved from reference TRBV7-3 and TRBJ1-1, is GAGVSQTPSNKVTEKGKYVELRCDPISGHTALYWYRQSLGQGPEFLIYFQGTGAADDSGLPNDRFFAVRPEGSVSTLKIQRTERGDSAVYLCASSSQGANTEAFFGQGTRLTVV.